Sequencing of this T cell receptor (beta chain) was carried out in a study of cytotoxic CD8 clonotypes in ibrutinib-treated CLL. Study context: Of a cohort that held ten to twelve relapsed/refractory and 15 treatment-naive patients, 17 to 18 were IGHV unmutated.

Sequenced by immunoSEQ multiplex PCR; TCRdb stores in-frame clones only, minus some. The data show 15,000 to 20,000 clones, with over 75% seen just once and roughly 6% held by the top ten. Findings of the study overall: Treatment left the uncommon public clonotypes either contracted or stable in frequency.

The CDR3 covers 13 residues. V was cut by 6 bases and J by 4 bases, with 9 bases left in between. CDR1 SGHNT and CDR2 YENEEA come from the germline V gene. Worth noting for this clone: Antigen: not known.

The TCR originated in a human donor with chronic lymphocytic leukemia. V gene TRBV11-3 combines with J gene TRBJ2-2; TRBD2 might be the D (5 bases). Sequenced material: PBMCs, taken before ibrutinib treatment. CDR3 bases: TGTGCCAGCAGTCTACGGGGCACCGGGGAGCTGTTTTTT. Translated: CASSLRGTGELFF.